The 26 T cell receptor beta chains presented below share a single source sample, sequenced in a study of OX40 agonist ivuxolimab in advanced cancers. TCRdb's copy holds only in-frame clones and misses some; the assay was immunoSEQ multiplex PCR. Here the sample spans around 66,000 clones, roughly 90% being singletons. Sequenced material: CD4+ or CD8+ T cells sorted from blood, taken in a trial of the OX40 agonist ivuxolimab. Receptors originate from an adult with an advanced solid tumor such as melanoma, head and neck, liver or kidney cancer.

The CDR3: CASRSTGGEKTQYF. The CDR3 region has the DNA TGCGCCAGCAGGTCTACAGGGGGCGAAAAGACCCAGTACTTC. The rearrangement uses TRBV5-1 and TRBJ2-5; 9 positions agree with TRBD1. The CDR3 runs to 14 residues. V shed 5 bases, J shed 6 bases, and the junction held 8 bases outside the gene matches. The germline V gene encodes CDR1 SGHRS and CDR2 YFSETQ.

The rearrangement links TRBV10-1 to TRBJ2-3; possibly TRBD2 for D (6 bases). V was pared by 0 bases and J by 1 base, with 11 bases between. The CDR3 runs 16 residues. In germline, CDR1 is WNHNN, CDR2 SYGVQD (reference sequence). Written as DNA, the CDR3 is TGCGCCAGCAGTGAGTCCCGCTGGAGGGGCACAGATACGCAGTATTTT. This encodes CASSESRWRGTDTQYF.

This chain links TRBV5-1 with TRBJ1-6; no clear D. With 2 bases removed from V and 6 bases from J, the gap between germline ends came to 12 bases. This CDR3 comprises 15 residues. Germline V gives CDR1 SGHRS, CDR2 YFSETQ. The CDR3 DNA reads TGCGCCAGCAGCTTTGGGTCAGGTGCTAATTCACCCCTCCACTTT. Translating gives CASSFGSGANSPLHF.

The chain joins TRBV6-1 to TRBJ1-1, with D maybe TRBD1 (5 bases). This CDR3 has 14 residues. The V end lost 5 bases, the J end lost 0 bases, and 10 bases lay between the germline ends. CDR1 is MNHNS, CDR2 SASEGT, per germline. The CDR3 protein is CASSWDGLNTEAFF. The CDR3 DNA is TGTGCCAGCAGTTGGGACGGATTGAACACTGAAGCTTTCTTT.

In regard to this clone: The junction differs from germline at one of its ends, possibly a read error. The identical CDR3 is also encoded by other nucleotide sequences in the sample. J is TRBJ2-2 and V is TRBV7-3; 10 nucleotides align to TRBD2. CDR3 length: 14 residues. Germline lookup yields CDR1 SGHTA and CDR2 FQGTGA. CDR3 sequence reads: CASSPGLASGELFF. For the CDR3, the DNA is TGTGCCAGCAGCCCGGGACTAGCGTCTGGGGAACTGTTTTTT.

This clone was seen once. CDR3 bases: TGCGCCAGCAGCCCCCCCGGACAGGGCTTTTCCGGGGAGCTGTTTTTT. The encoded protein is CASSPPGQGFSGELFF. The chain couples TRBV5-1 to TRBJ2-2, with TRBD1 matching over 8 bases. The CDR3 loop spans 16 amino acids. V trimming: 4 bases; J trimming: 6 bases; junction bases outside the gene matches: 11. Per the germline V gene, CDR1 is SGHRS and CDR2 is YFSETQ.

The chain has TRBV11-1 and TRBJ2-5; D gene unclear. In germline, CDR1 is SGHAT, CDR2 FQDESV (reference sequence). The CDR3 is 12 amino acids. The V and J ends lost 4 bases and 4 bases respectively, with 7 bases between them. CDR3 protein: CASSSIGETQYF. The CDR3 nucleotides are TGTGCCAGCAGCTCGATTGGAGAGACCCAGTACTTC.

J is TRBJ2-7 and V is TRBV19, with 9 bases that match TRBD2. The V gene end was trimmed by 5 bases and the J gene end by 0 bases; junction bases not matched to a gene: 8. Germline V gene lookup returns CDR1 LNHDA and CDR2 SQIVND (reference sequence). The CDR3 extends over 16 amino acids. The CDR3 nucleotides are TGTGCCAGTAGTCGTGGACTAGCGTCAAGCTCCTACGAGCAGTACTTC. Translating it yields CASSRGLASSSYEQYF.

The chain links TRBV4-1 to TRBJ2-3, with 11 bases identical to TRBD1. The V gene end was trimmed by 4 bases and the J gene end by 4 bases; junction bases not matched to a gene: 4. The CDR3 extends over 15 amino acids. Germline assignment: CDR1 MGHRA and CDR2 YSYEKL. CDR3 region: CASSRTGGSADTQYF. The CDR3 coding sequence is TGCGCCAGCAGCCGGACAGGGGGCAGCGCAGATACGCAGTATTTT.

This chain joins TRBV6-6 and TRBJ1-5; D is uncertain. The CDR3 consists of 14 residues. CDR1 and CDR2 from the germline V gene are MNHNY and SVGAGI (reference sequence). Trimming stripped 0 bases from V and 7 bases from J, with 10 bases between. CDR3 DNA: TGTGCCAGCAGTTACTCAGGCAGGAAGCAGCCCCAGCATTTT. It encodes CASSYSGRKQPQHF.

In its sample, this clone was seen a few times. V is TRBV6-1 and J is TRBJ2-7; D perhaps matches TRBD2 (5 bases). Trimming took off 11 bases at V and 5 bases at J, with 10 bases between the two ends. The CDR3 runs to 10 residues. CDR1 MNHNS and CDR2 SASEGT come from the germline V gene. In DNA, the CDR3 is TGTGCCTCCTCGAGGGACGAGCAGTACTTC. Protein: CASSRDEQYF.

The rearrangement links TRBV7-9 to TRBJ1-6; possibly TRBD1 for D (6 bases). Germline V gene data show CDR1 as SEHNR and CDR2 as FQNEAQ (reference sequence). The length of the CDR3 is 14 residues. V lost 2 bases and J lost 7, with 9 bases in between. CDR3 residues: CASSLTGTNSPLHF. The CDR3 DNA reads TGTGCCAGCAGCTTAACAGGGACAAATTCACCCCTCCACTTT.

The chain couples TRBV6-6 to TRBJ1-1, with 7 nucleotides matching TRBD1. The CDR3 contains 13 residues. Germline loops: CDR1 MNHNY, CDR2 SVGAGI (reference sequence). V lost 0 bases and J lost 7; bases outside the gene matches: 2. The CDR3 loop is CASSYSGTDEAFF. In DNA, the CDR3 is TGTGCCAGCAGTTACTCGGGGACAGATGAAGCTTTCTTT.

The chain joins TRBV9 to TRBJ2-7, with D possibly matching TRBD1 (5 bases). The germline CDR1 and CDR2 sequences are SGDLS and YYNGEE. Between the trimmed V and J ends, which lost 0 bases and 4 bases, there was a span of 11 bases. The CDR3 totals 14 residues. CDR3 nucleotide sequence: TGTGCCAGCAGCGTAGGGGGCCAAGATTACGAGCAGTACTTC. As protein: CASSVGGQDYEQYF.

The chain is built from TRBV7-9 and TRBJ2-1; D remains ambiguous. Between the trimmed V and J ends, which lost 5 bases and 6 bases, there was a span of 11 bases. Germline CDR1 SEHNR, CDR2 FQNEAQ (reference sequence). The CDR3 has 13 amino acids. Written as DNA, the CDR3 is TGTGCCAGCAGCGCGTCGGCTGGCAATGAGCAGTTCTTC. Protein: CASSASAGNEQFF.

This chain connects TRBV18 to TRBJ1-3, with no clear D. The CDR3 is made up of 15 amino acids. Germline CDR1 KGHSH, CDR2 LQKENI. Between the trimmed V and J ends, which lost 0 bases and 1 base, there was a span of 7 bases. The DNA for the CDR3 is TGTGCCAGCTCACCACCCAAGGGATCTGGAAACACCATATATTTT. Translating it yields CASSPPKGSGNTIYF.

The chain links TRBV19 to TRBJ2-3; 8 bases line up with TRBD2. The germline V gene has CDR1 LNHDA and CDR2 SQIVND (reference sequence). The CDR3 sequence is 12 residues long. This CDR3 is CATSGDTDTQYF. In DNA form, the CDR3 reads TGTGCAACTAGCGGAGACACAGATACGCAGTATTTT.

The J gene is TRBJ2-1, the V gene TRBV11-2; 10 bases line up with TRBD2. Germline-derived CDR1 and CDR2 are SGHAT and FQNNGV. CDR3 length: 16 amino acids. After removal of 1 base from V and 7 bases from J, the junction contained 7 bases not matched to a gene. This chain's CDR3 is CASSLVGLAGENEQFF. The CDR3 nucleotides read TGTGCCAGCAGCTTAGTGGGGCTAGCGGGAGAAAATGAGCAGTTCTTC.

This rearrangement joins TRBV21-1 to TRBJ2-7; the table's TRBD2 call for D was not verified on the DNA. TRBV21-1 is noted as a pseudogene. This CDR3 contains 15 residues. CDR3 nucleotides: TGTGCCAGCAGCAATGGGAGGGGGGGCAACTACGAGCAGTACTTC. This encodes CASSNGRGGNYEQYF.

The CDR3 DNA follows: TGTGCCAGCAGCTTTGATCGCTTAGAGACCCAGTACTTC. Amino acid sequence: CASSFDRLETQYF. The rearrangement uses TRBV7-3 and TRBJ2-5; D not resolved. The V gene's germline CDR1 is SGHTA and CDR2 FQGTGA. There are 13 residues in the CDR3. The ends were cut back, 3 bases at V and 4 bases at J, with 9 bases in the middle.

The chain employs TRBV18 and TRBJ2-5; possibly TRBD2 for D (6 bases). CDR3 size: 14 residues. Germline CDR1 is KGHSH and CDR2 is LQKENI. Trimming stripped 0 bases from V and 5 bases from J, with 10 bases between. The CDR3 coding sequence is TGTGCCAGCTCACCACCGGGAGGAGGGGAGACCCAGTACTTC. Its protein is CASSPPGGGETQYF.

The table lists this clone with a few counts. Written as DNA, the CDR3 is TGTGCCAGCAGCACCAGCGGCCCCGGGGGGACCCAGTACTTC. It translates to CASSTSGPGGTQYF. The chain has TRBV28 and TRBJ2-5, with TRBD2 as a possible D gene (6 bases). Germline V gene sequence: CDR1 MDHEN, CDR2 SYDVKM. Trimming removed 6 bases at V and 7 bases at J, with 18 bases between. The CDR3 covers 14 residues.

This clone showed up just once. V usage is TRBV19 and J usage is TRBJ2-5; tentatively, D is TRBD1 or TRBD2 (6 bases each). The CDR3 contains 12 residues. The germline CDR1 and CDR2 sequences are LNHDA and SQIVND (reference sequence). Trimming shortened V by 5 bases and J by 4 bases, and 8 bases separated the two germline ends. The CDR3 bases are TGTGCCAGTAGTGAGGGGGGAGAGACCCAGTACTTC. Protein product: CASSEGGETQYF.

V is TRBV5-1 and J is TRBJ1-1; D gene ambiguous. Germline V gene data show CDR1 as SGHRS and CDR2 as YFSETQ. The V and J ends lost 1 base and 1 base respectively, with 5 bases between them. This CDR3 contains 13 residues. CDR3 nucleotides: TGCGCCAGCAGCTTGTGGGGGAACACTGAAGCTTTCTTT. Its translation is CASSLWGNTEAFF.

This clone was found once. CDR3 protein: CASSFGDRANYGYTF. The CDR3 coding sequence is TGTGCCAGCAGCTTTGGGGACCGCGCTAACTATGGCTACACCTTC. This chain uses TRBV5-8 with TRBJ1-2; possibly TRBD1 for D (5 bases). Deletions cut 2 bases from V and 0 bases from J, with 11 bases between. This CDR3 region has 15 residues. The germline V gene encodes CDR1 SGHTS and CDR2 YDEGEE.

In this sample, this clone turned up a few times. The chain is built from TRBV15 and TRBJ2-3, with D possibly being TRBD1 or TRBD2 (6 bases each). The CDR3 has 15 amino acids. Germline V lookup: CDR1 LNHNV, CDR2 YYDKDF (reference sequence). V was cut by 4 bases and J by 0 bases, with 11 bases left in between. The DNA for the CDR3 is TGTGCCACCAGCAAGGGGGGTTTCAGCACAGATACGCAGTATTTT. This gives the protein CATSKGGFSTDTQYF. The entire variable domain, with the rest obtained from reference TRBV15 and TRBJ2-3, is as follows: DAMVIQNPRYQVTQFGKPVTLSCSQTLNHNVMYWYQQKSSQAPKLLFHYYDKDFNNEADTPDNFQSRRPNTSFCFLDIRSPGLGDTAMYLCATSKGGFSTDTQYFGPGTRLTVL.